This T cell receptor (beta chain) was obtained from a study of T cell repertoires in cytomegalovirus infection. Study-wide context: It was the public TCR beta signatures that indicated both CMV infection and matching HLA type.

Study results and limitations: Dominant in the ex vivo response were TCR beta clonotypes restricted by HLA-C and specific for CMV.

TCRdb reprocessed the reads via MiXCR and lists one record per CDR3 protein. The table lists roughly 720,000 distinct CDR3 sequences, under 40% of them singletons, with about 2.8% in the top ten. Remarks on this clonotype: As yet, its antigen is unknown.

This clonotype originated in a human donor in good health (CMV status not recorded). Some clones in this sample may be carry-over from other donors' samples. The specimen sequenced was PBMCs.

CDR3 in DNA: TGTGCCAGTAGTATCCGGGACAACAATCAGCCCCAGCATTTT. Its protein product is CASSIRDNNQPQHF. The rearrangement uses TRBV19 and TRBJ1-5; D is perhaps TRBD1 (6 bases). This CDR3 region has 14 residues. Germline V CDR1 and CDR2: LNHDA, SQIVND (reference sequence). V was cut by 3 bases and J by 3 bases, with 9 bases left in between.